This T cell receptor beta chain stems from a study of shared clonotypes between healthy human individuals. Germline loops: CDR1 MNHEY, CDR2 SVGAGI. This CDR3 is 15 amino acids long. V lost 2 bases and J lost 3; bases outside the gene matches: 3. The assay used deep level. Authors' methods: Without quality scores, immunoSEQ junctional reads could not be filtered like full-length reads. TCRdb keeps only in-frame clones here, not all; method: immunoSEQ multiplex PCR. V and J calls and clone size come straight from that table; D and trimming were deduced from the DNA. The repertoire has about 2.3 million clones, just over 90% of them found once; the top ten carry approximately 0.4%.

V and J are TRBV6-5 and TRBJ2-7, with 11 bases that match TRBD1. The sequencing sample was made of naive CD4+ T cells from PBMCs. Sample subset: CD45RA+ positively selected. This TCR was recovered from a man between 18 and 29 years old in good health. Some clones in this sample may be carry-over from other donors' samples. The CDR3: CASSYGQGANYEQYF. CDR3 nucleotide sequence: TGTGCCAGCAGTTACGGACAGGGGGCTAACTACGAGCAGTACTTC.